A selection of T cell receptor beta chains follows, all from one sample in a study of blood T cell repertoires in COVID-19. Using immunoSEQ multiplex PCR, the repertoire was profiled, and TCRdb retains in-frame clones only, with some absent. The repertoire holds 350,000 to 400,000 clones, around 89% seen once, with less than 3.5% in the top ten. The sample comprised peripheral blood. Receptors originate from a woman in her twenties or thirties with COVID-19, enrolled during active disease. The CDR3 runs from the conserved cysteine through the conserved F or W. D genes are given only for firm matches.

D	V	J	CDR3	DNA
TRBD1	TRBV24-1	TRBJ2-1	CATSEGDRGHHNEQFF	TGTGCCACCAGTGAAGGGGACAGGGGGCATCACAATGAGCAGTTCTTC
.	TRBV28	TRBJ2-7	CASSFQGRDYEQYF	TGTGCCAGCAGTTTCCAGGGGAGAGATTACGAGCAGTACTTC
.	TRBV12-3/TRBV12-4	TRBJ1-2	CASRVPATDTCTF	TGTGCCAGCAGAGTTCCGGCAACGGACACCTGCACCTTC
TRBD2	TRBV5-4	TRBJ2-3	CASSRTSGITDTQYF	TGTGCCAGCAGCCGGACTAGCGGGATCACAGATACGCAGTATTTT
.	TRBV19	TRBJ2-2	CASSLKGENTGELFF	TGTGCCAGTAGCCTCAAGGGGGAGAACACCGGGGAGCTGTTTTTT
.	TRBV10-2	TRBJ2-5	CASRQGYQETQYF	TGCGCCAGCAGGCAGGGGTACCAAGAGACCCAGTACTTC
TRBD1	TRBV5-1	TRBJ2-1	CASTSGTDYNEQFF	TGCGCCAGCACCTCCGGGACAGATTACAATGAGCAGTTCTTC
.	TRBV5-1	TRBJ2-7	CASSLAAGSFYEQYF	TGCGCCAGCAGCTTGGCGGCAGGGTCTTTCTACGAGCAGTACTTC
TRBD2	TRBV19	TRBJ2-2	CASSIRWRETGTGELFF	TGTGCCAGTAGTATTCGGTGGCGGGAGACGGGCACCGGGGAGCTGTTTTTT
TRBD1	TRBV15	TRBJ1-5	CATSRAMDQGTGGIPQHF	TGTGCCACCAGCAGAGCAATGGACCAGGGGACAGGGGGAATACCCCAGCATTTT
TRBD1	TRBV2	TRBJ1-4	CASSSPDRAGEKLFF	TGTGCCAGCAGCTCACCCGACAGGGCAGGTGAAAAACTGTTTTTT
.	TRBV10-3	TRBJ2-5	CAISRESKETQYF	TGTGCCATCAGCAGGGAATCTAAAGAGACCCAGTACTTC
.	TRBV11-2	TRBJ1-4	CASSSPGGYEKLFF	TGTGCCAGCAGCTCACCCGGGGGTTATGAAAAACTGTTTTTT
TRBD2	TRBV29-1	TRBJ2-5	CSAKLAGEGETQYF	TGCAGCGCGAAACTAGCGGGAGAGGGAGAGACCCAGTACTTC